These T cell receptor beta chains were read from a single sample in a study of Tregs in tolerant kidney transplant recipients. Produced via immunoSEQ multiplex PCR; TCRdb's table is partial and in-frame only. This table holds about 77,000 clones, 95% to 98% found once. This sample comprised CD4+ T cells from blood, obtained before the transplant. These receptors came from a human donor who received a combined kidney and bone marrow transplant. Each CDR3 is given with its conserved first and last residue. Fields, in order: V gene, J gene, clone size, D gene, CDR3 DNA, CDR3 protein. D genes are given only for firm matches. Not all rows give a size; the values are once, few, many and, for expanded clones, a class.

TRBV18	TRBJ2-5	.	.	TGTGCCAGCTCACCACTCAAGATGGACAGCCAAGAGACCCAGTACTTC	CASSPLKMDSQETQYF
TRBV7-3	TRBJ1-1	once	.	TGTGCCAGCAGCTTAGCGGGGGGCTTGAACACTGAAGCTTTCTTT	CASSLAGGLNTEAFF
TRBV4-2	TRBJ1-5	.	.	TGTGCCAGCAGCCAAGATGGAGGGCTTAGCAATCAGCCCCAGCATTTT	CASSQDGGLSNQPQHF
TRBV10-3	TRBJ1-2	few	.	TGTGCCATCAGTCAGGGTCCCTATGGCTACACCTTC	CAISQGPYGYTF
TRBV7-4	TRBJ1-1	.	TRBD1	TGTGCCAGCACTCCGACAGGGGTAGGTTCTGAAGCTTTCTTT	CASTPTGVGSEAFF
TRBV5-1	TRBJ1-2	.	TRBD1	TGCGCCAGCAGCTTGGGGGGGACAGATAACTATGGCTACACCTTC	CASSLGGTDNYGYTF
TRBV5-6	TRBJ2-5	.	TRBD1	TGTGCCAGCTTTGCAACTAACCCGGGACAGGGTCACGAGACCCAGTACTTC	CASFATNPGQGHETQYF
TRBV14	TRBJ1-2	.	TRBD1	TGTGCCAGCAGCCAACAGACAGGGGACTATGGCTACACCTTC	CASSQQTGDYGYTF
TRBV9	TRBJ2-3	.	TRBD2	TGTGCCAGCAGCCAAGTGGGACTAGCGGGGGTAGGAGATACGCAGTATTTT	CASSQVGLAGVGDTQYF
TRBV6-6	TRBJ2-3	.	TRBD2	TGTGCCAGCAGTACTAGCGGGTATAGCACAGATACGCAGTATTTT	CASSTSGYSTDTQYF
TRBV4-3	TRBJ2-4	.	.	TGCGCCAGCAGCCTGGACTGGCGTAACATTCAGTACTTC	CASSLDWRNIQYF
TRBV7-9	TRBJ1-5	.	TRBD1	TGTGCCAGCAGCTCAGGGAGACAGGGTAGTCAGCCCCAGCATTTT	CASSSGRQGSQPQHF
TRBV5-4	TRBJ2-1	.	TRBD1	TGTGCCAGCAGCTTGGGGGGGACAGGGGTAGATGAGCAGTTCTTC	CASSLGGTGVDEQFF
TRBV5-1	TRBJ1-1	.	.	TGCGCCAGCAGGCCGCAGGGATATACTGAAGCTTTCTTT	CASRPQGYTEAFF
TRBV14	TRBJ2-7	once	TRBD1	TGTGCCAGCAGCCAAGTTTCCAGGGGGCTGGGTGAGCAGTACTTC	CASSQVSRGLGEQYF
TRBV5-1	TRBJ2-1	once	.	TGCGCCAGCAGCTCTTTACCGACTGGGGCCGGAAGGAATGAGCAGTTCTTC	CASSSLPTGAGRNEQFF
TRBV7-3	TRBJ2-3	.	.	TGTGCCAGCAGCATGGGGGGAGGCCGGGTAGATACGCAGTATTTT	CASSMGGGRVDTQYF
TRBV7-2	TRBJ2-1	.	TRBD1	TGTGCCAGCAGCCACGGGACAGGGGCCGACAATGAGCAGTTCTTC	CASSHGTGADNEQFF
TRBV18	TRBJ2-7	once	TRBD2	TGTGCCAGCTCACTTAGCGGGGGGGCAAGTTCGTCCGAGCAGTACTTC	CASSLSGGASSSEQYF
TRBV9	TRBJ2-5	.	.	TGTGCCAGCAGCGTCGACTGGGAAGAGACCCAGTACTTC	CASSVDWEETQYF